The 23 T cell receptor beta chains listed next were all sequenced from one sample in a study of blood T cell repertoires in COVID-19. Clones were sequenced by immunoSEQ multiplex PCR, and TCRdb holds only the in-frame ones, with some missing. Of roughly 86,000 clones in the sample, approximately 83% are singletons; the top ten hold roughly 2.2%. Material for sequencing was peripheral blood. All receptors derive from a woman between 70 and 85 years old with acute or convalescent COVID-19.

This clone has only a few counts. The chain combines TRBV13 with TRBJ2-4; TRBD2 matches 7 bases. J was trimmed by 7 bases and V by 5 bases; bases with no gene match: 8. Germline CDR1 is PRHDT and CDR2 is FYEKMQ (reference sequence). The CDR3 covers 14 residues. The CDR3 loop reads CASSRPMGGNIQYF. The CDR3 DNA reads as TGTGCCAGCAGCCGCCCTATGGGGGGGAACATTCAGTACTTC.

This clone was observed a few times. CDR3 DNA sequence: TGTGCCAGCTCAAGACAGGGTTATGGCTACACCTTC. Translated, it gives CASSRQGYGYTF. The genes are TRBV27 and TRBJ1-2; 7 positions agree with TRBD1. Germline CDR1 is MNHEY and CDR2 is SMNVEV (reference sequence). This CDR3 region has 12 residues. V shed 8 bases, J shed 5 bases, and the junction held 5 bases outside the gene matches.

This clone was detected only once. This rearrangement joins TRBV11-2 to TRBJ2-2, with 9 bases aligning to TRBD1. The germline V gene encodes CDR1 SGHAT and CDR2 FQNNGV. J lost 0 bases, V lost 5 bases, and 4 bases had no gene match. The CDR3 runs 16 residues. CDR3 sequence reads: CASSIRQGANTGELFF. CDR3 DNA sequence: TGTGCCAGCAGCATTCGACAGGGGGCGAACACCGGGGAGCTGTTTTTT.

V usage is TRBV10-3 and J usage is TRBJ1-1, with D unclear. Germline assignment: CDR1 ENHRY and CDR2 SYGVKD. The V end was cut by 2 bases, the J end by 7 bases, with 5 bases between. The CDR3 is 11 residues long. For the CDR3, the DNA is TGTGCCATCAGTGAGACAGATGAAGCTTTCTTT. Translating it yields CAISETDEAFF.

The chain uses TRBV18 and TRBJ1-2; 7 positions match TRBD1. The length of the CDR3 is 14 residues. With V trimmed by 2 bases and J by 4 bases, 4 bases remained unmatched. CDR1 is KGHSH, CDR2 LQKENI, per germline. The CDR3, as DNA: TGTGCCAGCTCACCAGGACAGGATCCCTATGGCTACACCTTC. Translation: CASSPGQDPYGYTF.

The chain combines TRBV30 with TRBJ1-5; no clear D gene. V lost 0 bases to trimming and J lost 6 bases, with 9 bases between them. Germline CDR1 reads GTSNPN; CDR2 reads SVGIG (reference sequence). This CDR3 comprises 13 residues. CDR3 sequence (DNA): TGTGCCTGGAGTGTGCGCCCCGCTCAGCCCCAGCATTTT. Amino acids: CAWSVRPAQPQHF. Combining the CDR3 with reference TRBV30 and TRBJ1-5 gives the whole variable domain SQTIHQWPATLVQPVGSPLSLECTVEGTSNPNLYWYRQAAGRGLQLLFYSVGIGQISSEVPQNLSASRPQDRQFILSSKKLLLSDSGFYLCAWSVRPAQPQHFGDGTRLSIL.

The gene calls are TRBV4-1 and TRBJ1-5, with 7 positions matching TRBD1. Trimming removed 4 bases from V and 0 bases from J; junction bases left unmatched: 6. Looked up from germline, CDR1 is MGHRA and CDR2 is YSYEKL. The CDR3 sequence is 16 residues long. DNA for the CDR3: TGCGCCAGCAGCCGAGACAGGGCAAATAGCAATCAGCCCCAGCATTTT. Translating it yields CASSRDRANSNQPQHF.

This clone has a single count. CDR3 coding DNA: TGTGCCAGCTCACCACCGCTAGGGGCGAGTGCAGATACGCAGTATTTT. Translating it yields CASSPPLGASADTQYF. The gene calls are TRBV18 and TRBJ2-3; D may be TRBD1 (5 bases). The length of the CDR3 is 16 residues. Deletions cut 0 bases from V and 4 bases from J, with 14 bases between. The germline V gene has CDR1 KGHSH and CDR2 LQKENI.

V usage is TRBV11-3 and J usage is TRBJ1-2, with D unresolved. The CDR3 loop spans 13 amino acids. The germline V and J ends were trimmed by 4 bases and 8 bases, with 14 bases remaining between them. From germline, CDR1 is SGHNT and CDR2 YENEEA. The CDR3 loop reads CASSSHVEGGYTF. The CDR3 region has the DNA TGTGCCAGCAGCTCTCACGTTGAGGGCGGCTACACCTTC.

The chain is built from TRBV5-1 and TRBJ2-2, with D perhaps matching TRBD2 (7 bases). CDR3 length: 15 amino acids. Looked up from germline, CDR1 is SGHRS and CDR2 is YFSETQ. Trimming removed 4 bases from V and 1 base from J, with 11 bases in between. Written as DNA, the CDR3 is TGCGCCAGCAGCAGGGGGGGCCAGAACACCGGGGAGCTGTTTTTT. Amino acids: CASSRGGQNTGELFF.

This clone has a single count. The chain carries TRBV25-1 and TRBJ2-1; 7 bases are a match to TRBD1. Germline V lookup: CDR1 MGHDK, CDR2 SYGVNS. The CDR3 is made up of 16 amino acids. V dropped 2 bases and J dropped 9; count of bases not matched to a gene: 13. In nucleotides, the CDR3 is TGTGCCAGCAGTGAACTGGGGACAGACTCAAGGGGTGAGCAGTTCTTC. Translation: CASSELGTDSRGEQFF. The entire variable domain, with the rest obtained from reference TRBV25-1 and TRBJ2-1, is as follows: EADIYQTPRYLVIGTGKKITLECSQTMGHDKMYWYQQDPGMELHLIHYSYGVNSTEKGDLSSESTVSRIRTEHFPLTLESARPSHTSQYLCASSELGTDSRGEQFFGPGTRLTVL.

The rearrangement joins TRBV25-1 to TRBJ1-3; TRBD1 is a possible D gene (6 bases). Germline-derived CDR1 and CDR2 are MGHDK and SYGVNS. The length of the CDR3 is 15 residues. Deletions cut 3 bases from V and 7 bases from J, with 16 bases between. The CDR3 nucleotides read TGTGCCAGCAGTGAGGCGACAGGAGTTCAGAACACCATATATTTT. Translating it yields CASSEATGVQNTIYF.

V and J are TRBV30 and TRBJ2-7, with TRBD1 matching over 7 bases. J lost 4 bases, V lost 1 base, and 10 bases had no gene match. CDR3 length equals 15 residues. Looked up from germline, CDR1 is GTSNPN and CDR2 is SVGIG (reference sequence). The CDR3 DNA is TGTGCCTGGAGTGCCCCGGGACAGAGGGGGTACGAGCAGTACTTC. It specifies CAWSAPGQRGYEQYF.

The V and J genes are TRBV19 and TRBJ1-1, with a weak D call TRBD1 (6 bases). The CDR3 has 15 amino acids. Deletions cut 2 bases from V and 2 bases from J, with 12 bases between. CDR1 and CDR2 (germline): LNHDA, SQIVND (reference sequence). The CDR3 nucleotides read TGTGCCAGTAGTATAATAGGGGGGGTTAACACTGAAGCTTTCTTT. This codes for CASSIIGGVNTEAFF.

The chain carries TRBV25-1 and TRBJ1-2; 8 nucleotides line up with TRBD1. Germline CDR1 MGHDK, CDR2 SYGVNS. The CDR3 has 16 residues. V was clipped by 6 bases and J by 8 bases; unmatched bases: 17. The CDR3 DNA is TGTGCCAGCAGCCCATCGACCCAGGGGGCCTGGGGGGGCTACACCTTC. It codes for CASSPSTQGAWGGYTF.

The V gene is TRBV2, the J gene TRBJ1-3; 8 nucleotides align to TRBD1. The ends lost 1 base at V and 7 bases at J; junction bases unmatched: 6. Germline CDR1 reads SNHLY; CDR2 reads FYNNEI. There are 15 residues in the CDR3. CDR3 sequence: CASSEDRGSVNTIYF. The CDR3 coding sequence is TGTGCCAGCAGTGAAGACAGGGGGAGTGTCAACACCATATATTTT.

The CDR3 loop is CASSLGQGRDTQYF. The CDR3 DNA follows: TGCGCCAGCAGCTTGGGGCAGGGGAGAGATACGCAGTATTTT. This sequence joins TRBV5-1 and TRBJ2-3, with D perhaps TRBD1 (6 bases). Germline CDR1 SGHRS, CDR2 YFSETQ. CDR3 size: 14 residues. Trimming pared 0 bases from V and 5 bases from J, leaving 10 bases between.

The chain recombines TRBV10-3 with TRBJ2-7; unclear D gene. V was shortened by 6 bases and J by 0 bases, with 6 bases between the two germline ends. The CDR3 totals 12 residues. Germline values: CDR1 ENHRY, CDR2 SYGVKD. CDR3 nucleotide sequence: TGTGCCATCAGAAGCGCCTCCTACGAGCAGTACTTC. Its translation is CAIRSASYEQYF.

The chain joins TRBV27 to TRBJ2-7; D unresolved. Germline CDR1 reads MNHEY; CDR2 reads SMNVEV (reference sequence). V lost 7 bases and J lost 1, with 11 bases in between. The length of the CDR3 is 13 residues. The CDR3 DNA follows: TGTGCCAGCAATGCGGCGGATTCCTACGAGCAGTACTTC. Translating gives CASNAADSYEQYF.

This clone showed up just once. The V call is TRBV27, the J call TRBJ1-3; 7 bases are shared with TRBD1. Germline CDR1 is MNHEY and CDR2 is SMNVEV (reference sequence). The CDR3 is 15 amino acids. V shed 3 bases and J 2 bases; nucleotides not matched to a gene: 4. CDR3 sequence (DNA): TGTGCCAGCAGTTTGGGTACAGGGGCTGGAAACACCATATATTTT. This sequence encodes CASSLGTGAGNTIYF.

The chain carries TRBV24-1 and TRBJ1-2, with a tentative D call TRBD1 (6 bases). Germline V gives CDR1 KGHDR, CDR2 SFDVKD. V was trimmed by 3 bases and J by 6 bases, leaving 13 bases between them. This CDR3 spans 14 amino acids. CDR3 in amino acids: CATSDPGQIDGYTF. CDR3 sequence (DNA): TGTGCCACCAGTGATCCTGGACAGATCGATGGCTACACCTTC.

CDR3 DNA: TGTGCCAGCAGTGGACAGTACCTCACTGAAGCTTTCTTT. This translates into CASSGQYLTEAFF. The chain recombines TRBV2 with TRBJ1-1, with D tentatively TRBD1 (5 bases). The V end lost 4 bases, the J end lost 4 bases, and 10 bases lay between the germline ends. This CDR3 contains 13 residues. Looked up from germline, CDR1 is SNHLY and CDR2 is FYNNEI.

The rearrangement uses TRBV7-2 and TRBJ2-5; D is perhaps TRBD1 (5 bases). The ends were cut back, 5 bases at V and 5 bases at J, with 15 bases in the middle. From germline, CDR1 is SGHTA and CDR2 FQGNSA. The CDR3 has 14 amino acids. The CDR3: CASSKGRSQETQYF. CDR3 nucleotide sequence: TGTGCCAGCAGCAAGGGGCGCTCGCAGGAGACCCAGTACTTC.